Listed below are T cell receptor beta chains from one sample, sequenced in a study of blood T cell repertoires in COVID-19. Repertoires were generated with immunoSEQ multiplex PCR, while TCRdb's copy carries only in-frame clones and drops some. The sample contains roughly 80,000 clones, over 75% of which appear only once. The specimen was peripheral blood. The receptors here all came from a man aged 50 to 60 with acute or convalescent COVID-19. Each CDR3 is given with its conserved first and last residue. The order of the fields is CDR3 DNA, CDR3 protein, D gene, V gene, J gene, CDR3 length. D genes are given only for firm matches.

TGTGCCAGTAGTACGCGACTGGGGGGACAGAAGGATCAGCCCCAGCATTTT	CASSTRLGGQKDQPQHF	TRBD1	TRBV19	TRBJ1-5	17
TGTGCCAGCCGGACTAGCGGGGGGGCAGATACGCAGTATTTT	CASRTSGGADTQYF	TRBD2	TRBV19	TRBJ2-3	14
TGCGCCAGCAGTGAGAGCACCGGGACTAGCGGGACCACAGATACGCAGTATTTT	CASSESTGTSGTTDTQYF	TRBD2	TRBV10-2	TRBJ2-3	18
TGCGCCAGCAGCTTGGTAGGGGTATACGGCACCGGGGAGCTGTTTTTT	CASSLVGVYGTGELFF	.	TRBV5-1	TRBJ2-2	16
TGTGCCAGCAGCCTCAGGACAGGGGACTCCTACGAGCAGTACTTC	CASSLRTGDSYEQYF	TRBD1	TRBV3-1/TRBV3-2	TRBJ2-7	15
TGTGCCAGTAGAGGGACAGGGATCGGTTTCTTT	CASRGTGIGFF	TRBD1	TRBV19	TRBJ1-1	11
TGTGCCAGCAGCTTAATTCCGGGACAGGGGTACGAGCAGTACTTC	CASSLIPGQGYEQYF	TRBD1	TRBV7-2	TRBJ2-7	15
TGTGCCAGCAGCTACGGGACTAGCGCCCGCGGGGATACGCAGTATTTT	CASSYGTSARGDTQYF	TRBD2	TRBV11-3	TRBJ2-3	16
TGCGCCAGCAGCCCCGGGACAGGGGGCGATGAGCAGTTCTTC	CASSPGTGGDEQFF	TRBD1	TRBV5-1	TRBJ2-1	14
TGTGCCAGCAGCTATGCCGGGACAGAGAACACCGGGGAGCTGTTTTTT	CASSYAGTENTGELFF	TRBD1	TRBV5-4	TRBJ2-2	16